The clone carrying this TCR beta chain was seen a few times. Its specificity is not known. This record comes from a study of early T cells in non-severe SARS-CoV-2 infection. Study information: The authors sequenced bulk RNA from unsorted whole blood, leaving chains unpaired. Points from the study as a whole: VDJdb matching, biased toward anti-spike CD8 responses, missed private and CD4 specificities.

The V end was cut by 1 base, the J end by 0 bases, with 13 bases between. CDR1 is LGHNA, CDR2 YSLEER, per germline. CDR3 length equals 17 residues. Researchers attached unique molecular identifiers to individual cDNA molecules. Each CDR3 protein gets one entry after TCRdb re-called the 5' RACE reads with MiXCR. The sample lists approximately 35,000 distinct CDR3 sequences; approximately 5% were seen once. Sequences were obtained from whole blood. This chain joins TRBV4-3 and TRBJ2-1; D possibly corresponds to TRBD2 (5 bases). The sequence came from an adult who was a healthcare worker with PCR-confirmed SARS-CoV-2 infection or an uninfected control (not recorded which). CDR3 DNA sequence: TGCGCCAGCAGCCAAGTTCTGCTAGCCAGCTCCTACAATGAGCAGTTCTTC. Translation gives CASSQVLLASSYNEQFF.